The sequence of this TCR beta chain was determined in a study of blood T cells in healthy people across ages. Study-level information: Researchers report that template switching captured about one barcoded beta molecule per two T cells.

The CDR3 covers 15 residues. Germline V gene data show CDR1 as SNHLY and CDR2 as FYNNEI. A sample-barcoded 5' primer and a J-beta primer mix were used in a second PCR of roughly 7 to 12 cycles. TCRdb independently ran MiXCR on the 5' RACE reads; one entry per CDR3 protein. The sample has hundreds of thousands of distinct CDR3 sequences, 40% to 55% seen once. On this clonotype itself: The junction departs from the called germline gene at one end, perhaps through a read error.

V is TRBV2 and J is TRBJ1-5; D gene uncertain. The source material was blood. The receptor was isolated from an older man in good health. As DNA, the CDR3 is TGTGCCAGCAGTCCATACACACGCGGGAATCAGCCCCGGCATTTT. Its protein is CASSPYTRGNQPRHF.